The sample holds one count of the clone carrying this TCR beta chain. Its antigen remains unidentified. 13 Jbeta primers and 60 Vbeta primers were used for the PCR. Sequenced by immunoSEQ multiplex PCR; TCRdb stores in-frame clones only, minus some. The table has 85,000 to 100,000 clones, approximately 81% seen once. The record originates from a study of cytomegalovirus exposure and HLA in healthy donors. The study's findings and limits: Serostatus for CMV was the only available immune exposure information.

Per germline, CDR1 KGHSH and CDR2 LQKENI. The CDR3 contains 17 residues. V lost 5 bases and J 4 bases, leaving 23 bases between the germline ends. The origin of this receptor is a male donor in good health and CMV-seropositive. The sequenced sample was PBMCs. This rearrangement joins TRBV18 to TRBJ1-1; D perhaps matches TRBD1 (5 bases). The CDR3 coding sequence is TGTGCCAGCTCAACCTCCATATTAGGGGCCGATGGCACTGAAGCTTTCTTT. Residues: CASSTSILGADGTEAFF.